This T cell receptor (beta chain) was documented in a study of control samples from healthy donors and cancer patients. Here immunoSEQ multiplex PCR was the method, and the copy in TCRdb shows in-frame clones only, minus some. The repertoire holds 120,000 or so clones, with approximately 88% as singletons. This CDR3 region has 13 residues. Deletions cut 5 bases from V and 8 bases from J, with 15 bases between. Germline V gene data show CDR1 as LNHDA and CDR2 as SQIVND (reference sequence). The sequence was collected from a middle-aged man in good health. The V and J genes are TRBV19 and TRBJ1-1; D is possibly TRBD1 (6 bases). The sequenced sample consisted of blood. Written as DNA, the CDR3 is TGTGCCAGTAGTGTGGCGGACAGCGCGGAAGCTTTCTTT. Its translation: CASSVADSAEAFF.